This TCR beta chain was sequenced in a study of shared clonotypes between healthy human individuals. Points from the study as a whole: The expectation was that sequencing depth would affect clonotype sharing among donors.

This clone was seen a few times. As yet, its antigen is unknown. Naive CD8 cells lacked CD45RO, underwent positive selection for CCR7 and left out terminally differentiated effector memory CD45RA+ cells. Sequencing used immunoSEQ multiplex PCR; TCRdb keeps in-frame clones, though not all of them. The sample includes roughly 770,000 clones, approximately 97% of them seen just once. There are 15 residues in the CDR3. V shed 0 bases and J shed 0 bases, with 10 bases lying between them. Germline-derived CDR1 and CDR2 are SGDLS and YYNGEE. The genes are TRBV9 and TRBJ2-7; D is unclear. This TCR was recovered from a man in his thirties or forties in good health. Sequenced material: naive CD8+ T cells sorted from blood. The DNA for the CDR3 is TGTGCCAGCAGCGTAGACGCGGCCCACTCCTACGAGCAGTACTTC. It yields the protein CASSVDAAHSYEQYF.